The present TCR beta chain was sequenced within a study of T cell responses to AZD1222 COVID-19 vaccine. Study-level results: In all cases, repertoires were sampled only after the peak T cell response. Per reports, nearly half of all spike-specific TCRs target regions that are unmutated in variants. Recipients of AZD1222 seropositive at baseline numbered only 5 to 7. Regions 160-218 and 743-854 dominated among vaccine-associated CD4 TCRs spanning spike.

On this clone itself: As yet, its antigen is unknown.

Produced via immunoSEQ multiplex PCR; TCRdb's table is partial and in-frame only. The sample carries about 60,000 clones, 84% recorded once. The V and J ends lost 4 bases and 4 bases, in that order; junction bases with no gene match: 11. CDR3 length: 16 residues. Germline values: CDR1 MNHNS, CDR2 SASEGT. The sample was peripheral blood, taken on day 0 of AZD1222 vaccination. This receptor was obtained from an adult in good health. The gene calls are TRBV6-1 and TRBJ2-7, with 9 bases identical to TRBD2. The CDR3 sequence: CASSVGSGRSVYEQYV. The CDR3 DNA reads as TGTGCCAGCAGTGTTGGTAGCGGGAGATCGGTATACGAGCAGTACGTC.